This passage covers 3 T cell receptor beta chains from one sample sequenced in a study of type 1 and type 2 diabetes patients. Genomic DNA was the PCR template. Multiplex PCR with 30 forward and 13 reverse primers amplified the TCR beta CDR3. TCRdb reprocessed the multiplex PCR reads via MiXCR and lists one record per CDR3 protein. In the table there are around 300,000 distinct CDR3 sequences, roughly 50% of which are singletons. Sample: peripheral blood mononuclear cells (PBMCs). Source of these receptors: a man aged 18 to 35 with type 2 diabetes.

The chain employs TRBV24-1 and TRBJ1-2; D is unclear. The germline V and J ends were trimmed by 0 bases and 1 base, with 5 bases remaining between them. CDR3 length equals 14 residues. CDR1 is KGHDR, CDR2 SFDVKD, per germline. The CDR3 DNA sequence: TGTGCCACCAGTGATTTGAACAGTAACTATGGCTACACCTTC. Translating it yields CATSDLNSNYGYTF.

This rearrangement joins TRBV19 to TRBJ2-2, with D unclear. CDR1 and CDR2 from the germline V gene are LNHDA and SQIVND (reference sequence). CDR3 length: 14 amino acids. Trimming took off 5 bases at V and 3 bases at J, with 10 bases between the two ends. DNA of the CDR3: TGTGCCAGTAGTGGGCATCCCTACACCGGGGAGCTGTTTTTT. Amino acid sequence: CASSGHPYTGELFF.

The rearrangement uses TRBV20-1 and TRBJ1-1; D may be TRBD1 (6 bases). The germline V gene has CDR1 DFQATT and CDR2 SNEGSKA (reference sequence). The V end lost 6 bases, the J end lost 2 bases, and 13 bases lay between the germline ends. The CDR3 spans 13 residues. Here the CDR3 reads CSASGTSNTEAFF. CDR3 bases: TGCAGTGCAAGCGGGACATCAAACACTGAAGCTTTCTTT.